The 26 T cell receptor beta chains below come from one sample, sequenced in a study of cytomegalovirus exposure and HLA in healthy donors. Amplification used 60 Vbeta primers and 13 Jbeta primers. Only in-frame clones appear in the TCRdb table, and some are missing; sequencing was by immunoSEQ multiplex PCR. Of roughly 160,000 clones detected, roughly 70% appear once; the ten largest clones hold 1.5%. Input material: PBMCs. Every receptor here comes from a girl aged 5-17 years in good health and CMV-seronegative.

CDR3 sequence: CASRRTGVNQPQHF. The CDR3 DNA follows: TGTGCCAGCAGGCGGACAGGGGTAAATCAGCCCCAGCATTTT. The chain combines TRBV27 with TRBJ1-5; 9 bases match TRBD1. The CDR3 sequence is 14 residues long. The junction had 4 bases not matched to a gene; V was cut back by 6 bases and J by 4 bases. Germline V gene lookup returns CDR1 MNHEY and CDR2 SMNVEV (reference sequence).

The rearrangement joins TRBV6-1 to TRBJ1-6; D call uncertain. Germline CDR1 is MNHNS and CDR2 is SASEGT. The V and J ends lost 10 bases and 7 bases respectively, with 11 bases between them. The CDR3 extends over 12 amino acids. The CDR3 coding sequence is TGTGCCACCGAGTTGGGCAATTCACCCCTCCACTTT. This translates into CATELGNSPLHF.

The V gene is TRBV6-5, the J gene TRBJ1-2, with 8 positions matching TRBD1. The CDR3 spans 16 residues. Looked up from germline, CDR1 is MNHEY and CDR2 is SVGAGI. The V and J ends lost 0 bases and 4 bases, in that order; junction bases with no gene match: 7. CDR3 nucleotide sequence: TGTGCCAGCAGTTACTCGATGGGGACAGGATCCTATGGCTACACCTTC. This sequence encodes CASSYSMGTGSYGYTF.

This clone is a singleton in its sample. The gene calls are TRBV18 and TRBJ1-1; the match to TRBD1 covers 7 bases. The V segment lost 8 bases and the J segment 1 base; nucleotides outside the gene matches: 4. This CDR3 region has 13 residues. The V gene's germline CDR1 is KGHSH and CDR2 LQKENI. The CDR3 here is CASTQGQNTEAFF. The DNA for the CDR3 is TGTGCCAGCACACAGGGGCAGAACACTGAAGCTTTCTTT. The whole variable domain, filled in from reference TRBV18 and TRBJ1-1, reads NAGVMQNPRHLVRRRGQEARLRCSPMKGHSHVYWYRQLPEEGLKFMVYLQKENIIDESGMPKERFSAEFPKEGPSILRIQQVVRGDSAAYFCASTQGQNTEAFFGQGTRLTVV.

DNA for the CDR3: TGCGCCAGCAGCCAAGAGCCACCCGGGACAGCTGGAAACACCATATATTTT. Translated, it gives CASSQEPPGTAGNTIYF. The rearrangement uses TRBV4-1 and TRBJ1-3, with TRBD1 matching over 7 bases. The CDR3 is 17 amino acids. Germline V gene data show CDR1 as MGHRA and CDR2 as YSYEKL. V lost 0 bases, J lost 2 bases, and 7 bases stayed unmatched.

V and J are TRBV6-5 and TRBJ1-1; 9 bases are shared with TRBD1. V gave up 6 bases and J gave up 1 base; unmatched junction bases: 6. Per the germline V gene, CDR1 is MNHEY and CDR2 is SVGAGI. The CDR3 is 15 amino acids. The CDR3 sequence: CASRKQGAWNTEAFF. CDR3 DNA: TGTGCCAGCAGGAAACAGGGGGCGTGGAACACTGAAGCTTTCTTT.

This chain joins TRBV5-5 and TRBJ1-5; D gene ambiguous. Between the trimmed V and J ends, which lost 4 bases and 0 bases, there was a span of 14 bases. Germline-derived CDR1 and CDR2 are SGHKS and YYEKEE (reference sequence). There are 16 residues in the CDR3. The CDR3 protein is CASSLIASDSNQPQHF. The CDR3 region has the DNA TGTGCCAGCAGCCTCATCGCGAGTGATAGCAATCAGCCCCAGCATTTT.

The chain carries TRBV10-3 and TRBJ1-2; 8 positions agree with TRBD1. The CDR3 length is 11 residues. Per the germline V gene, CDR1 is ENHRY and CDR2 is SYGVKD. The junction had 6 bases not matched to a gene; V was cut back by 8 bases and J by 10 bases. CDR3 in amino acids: CAIGQGSIYTF. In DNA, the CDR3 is TGTGCCATCGGACAGGGATCTATCTACACCTTC.

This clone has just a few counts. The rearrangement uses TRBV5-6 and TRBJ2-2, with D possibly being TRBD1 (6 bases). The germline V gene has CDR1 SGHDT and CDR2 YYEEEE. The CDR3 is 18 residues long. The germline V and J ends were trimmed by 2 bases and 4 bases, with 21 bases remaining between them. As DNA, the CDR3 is TGTGCCAGCAGCTTCTCAGGACAGAACTTTAATCCCACCGGGGAGCTGTTTTTT. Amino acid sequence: CASSFSGQNFNPTGELFF.

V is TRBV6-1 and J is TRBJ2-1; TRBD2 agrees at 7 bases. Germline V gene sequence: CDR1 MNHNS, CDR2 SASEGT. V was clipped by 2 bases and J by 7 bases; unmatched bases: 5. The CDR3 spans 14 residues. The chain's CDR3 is CASSESGGGNEQFF. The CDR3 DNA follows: TGTGCCAGCAGTGAATCGGGGGGAGGGAATGAGCAGTTCTTC.

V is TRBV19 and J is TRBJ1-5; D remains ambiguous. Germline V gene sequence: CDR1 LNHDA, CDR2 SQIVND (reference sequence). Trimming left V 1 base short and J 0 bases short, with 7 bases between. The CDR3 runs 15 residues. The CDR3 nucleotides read TGTGCCAGTAGTATAGCCCCTTATAGCAATCAGCCCCAGCATTTT. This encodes CASSIAPYSNQPQHF. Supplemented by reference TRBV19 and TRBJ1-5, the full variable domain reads DGGITQSPKYLFRKEGQNVTLSCEQNLNHDAMYWYRQDPGQGLRLIYYSQIVNDFQKGDIAEGYSVSREKKESFPLTVTSAQKNPTAFYLCASSIAPYSNQPQHFGDGTRLSIL.

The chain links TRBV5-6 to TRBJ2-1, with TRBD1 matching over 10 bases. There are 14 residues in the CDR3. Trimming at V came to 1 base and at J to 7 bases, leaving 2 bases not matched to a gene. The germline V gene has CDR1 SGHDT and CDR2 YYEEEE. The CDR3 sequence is CASSLPGQGNEQFF. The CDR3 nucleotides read TGTGCCAGCAGCTTGCCGGGACAGGGGAATGAGCAGTTCTTC.

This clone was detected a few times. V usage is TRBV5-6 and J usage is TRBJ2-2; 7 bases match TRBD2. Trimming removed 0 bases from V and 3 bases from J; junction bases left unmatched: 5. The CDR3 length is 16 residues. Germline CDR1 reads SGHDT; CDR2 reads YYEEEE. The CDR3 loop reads CASSLGVAGDTGELFF. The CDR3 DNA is TGTGCCAGCAGCTTGGGGGTCGCGGGGGACACCGGGGAGCTGTTTTTT.

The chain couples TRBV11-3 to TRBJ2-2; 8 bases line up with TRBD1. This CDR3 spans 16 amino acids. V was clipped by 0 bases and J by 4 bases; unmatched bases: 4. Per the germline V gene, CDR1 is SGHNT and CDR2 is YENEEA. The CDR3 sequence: CASSLDRDRGTGELFF. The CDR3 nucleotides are TGTGCCAGCAGCTTAGACCGAGACAGGGGCACCGGGGAGCTGTTTTTT.

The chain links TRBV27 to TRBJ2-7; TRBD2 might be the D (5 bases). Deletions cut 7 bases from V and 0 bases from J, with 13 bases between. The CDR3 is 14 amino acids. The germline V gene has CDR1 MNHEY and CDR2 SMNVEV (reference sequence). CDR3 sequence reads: CASTSPGTSYEQYF. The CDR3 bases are TGTGCCAGCACCTCCCCGGGAACCTCCTACGAGCAGTACTTC.

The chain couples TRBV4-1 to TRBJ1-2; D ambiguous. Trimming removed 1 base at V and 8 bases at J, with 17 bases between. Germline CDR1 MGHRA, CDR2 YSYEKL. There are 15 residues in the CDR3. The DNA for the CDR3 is TGCGCCAGCAGCCAAGGGGAGGTAGGATCGCACGGCTACACCTTC. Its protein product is CASSQGEVGSHGYTF.

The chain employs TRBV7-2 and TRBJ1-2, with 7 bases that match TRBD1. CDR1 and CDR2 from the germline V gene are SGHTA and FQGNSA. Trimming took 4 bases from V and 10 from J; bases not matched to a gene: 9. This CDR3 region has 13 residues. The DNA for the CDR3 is TGTGCCAGCAGCTCCCCGCCCGACAGGGCCTACACCTTC. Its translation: CASSSPPDRAYTF.

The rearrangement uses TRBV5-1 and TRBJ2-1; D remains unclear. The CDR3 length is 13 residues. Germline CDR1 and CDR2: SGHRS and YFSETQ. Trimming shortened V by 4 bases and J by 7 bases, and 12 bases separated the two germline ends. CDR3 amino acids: CASSPPGSNEQFF. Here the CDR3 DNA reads TGCGCCAGCAGCCCCCCGGGTTCGAATGAGCAGTTCTTC. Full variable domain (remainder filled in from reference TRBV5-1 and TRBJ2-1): KAGVTQTPRYLIKTRGQQVTLSCSPISGHRSVSWYQQTPGQGLQFLFEYFSETQRNKGNFPGRFSGRQFSNSRSEMNVSTLELGDSALYLCASSPPGSNEQFFGPGTRLTVL.

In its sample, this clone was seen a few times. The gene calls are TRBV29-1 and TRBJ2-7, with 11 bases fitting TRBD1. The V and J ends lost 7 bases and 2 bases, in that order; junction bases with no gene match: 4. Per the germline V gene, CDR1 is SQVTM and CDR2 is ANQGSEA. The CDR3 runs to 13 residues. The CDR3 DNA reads TGCAGCGCTAGGACAGGGGGCGCCTACGAGCAGTACTTC. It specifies CSARTGGAYEQYF.

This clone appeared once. CDR3 sequence reads: CASSQESRPGLQRAETQYF. The DNA of the CDR3 is TGTGCCAGCAGCCAAGAAAGCAGACCGGGACTCCAAAGGGCAGAGACCCAGTACTTC. This sequence joins TRBV14 and TRBJ2-5, with D possibly matching TRBD2 (6 bases). CDR1 and CDR2 (germline): SGHDN, FVKESK. Trimming took off 0 bases at V and 4 bases at J, with 24 bases between the two ends. The CDR3 runs to 19 residues.

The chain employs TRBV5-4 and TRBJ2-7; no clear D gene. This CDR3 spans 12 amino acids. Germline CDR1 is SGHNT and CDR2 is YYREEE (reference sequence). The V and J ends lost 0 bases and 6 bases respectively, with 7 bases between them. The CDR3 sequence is CASSLGVGEQYF. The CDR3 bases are TGTGCCAGCAGCTTGGGAGTCGGCGAGCAGTACTTC.

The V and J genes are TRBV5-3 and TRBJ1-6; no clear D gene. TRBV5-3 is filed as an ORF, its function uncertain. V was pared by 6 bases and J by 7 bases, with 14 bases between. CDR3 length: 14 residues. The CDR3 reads CARNLDMWNSPLHF. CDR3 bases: TGTGCCAGAAATCTTGACATGTGGAATTCACCCCTCCACTTT.

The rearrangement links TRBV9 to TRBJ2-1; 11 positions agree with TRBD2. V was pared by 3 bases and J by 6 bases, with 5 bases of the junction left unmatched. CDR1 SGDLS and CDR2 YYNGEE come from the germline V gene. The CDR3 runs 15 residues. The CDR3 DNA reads TGTGCCAGCAGCGACGGGACTAGCGGATCCAATGAGCAGTTCTTC. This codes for CASSDGTSGSNEQFF.

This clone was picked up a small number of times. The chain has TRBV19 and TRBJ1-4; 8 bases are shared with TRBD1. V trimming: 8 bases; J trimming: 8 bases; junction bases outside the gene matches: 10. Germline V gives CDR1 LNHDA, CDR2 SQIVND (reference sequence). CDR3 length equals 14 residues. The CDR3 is CASWDRWAGEKLFF. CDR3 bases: TGTGCCAGTTGGGACAGGTGGGCTGGGGAAAAACTGTTTTTT.

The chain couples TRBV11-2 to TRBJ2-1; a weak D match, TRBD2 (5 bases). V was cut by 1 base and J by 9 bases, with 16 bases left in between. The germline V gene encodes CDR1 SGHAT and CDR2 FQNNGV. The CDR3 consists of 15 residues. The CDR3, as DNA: TGTGCCAGCAGCTTAGTAGGAGGTGGGAAGGGTGAGCAGTTCTTC. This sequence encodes CASSLVGGGKGEQFF.

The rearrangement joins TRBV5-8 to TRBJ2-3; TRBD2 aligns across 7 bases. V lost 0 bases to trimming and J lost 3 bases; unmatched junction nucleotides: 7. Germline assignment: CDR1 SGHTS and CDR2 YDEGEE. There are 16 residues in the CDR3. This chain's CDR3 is CASSLGLAVITDTQYF. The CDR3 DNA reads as TGTGCCAGCAGCTTGGGTCTAGCGGTAATTACAGATACGCAGTATTTT. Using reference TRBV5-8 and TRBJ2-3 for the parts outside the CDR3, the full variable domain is EAGVTQSPTHLIKTRGQQATLRCSPISGHTSVYWYQQALGLGLQFLLWYDEGEERNRGNFPPRFSGRQFPNYSSELNVNALELEDSALYLCASSLGLAVITDTQYFGPGTRLTVL.